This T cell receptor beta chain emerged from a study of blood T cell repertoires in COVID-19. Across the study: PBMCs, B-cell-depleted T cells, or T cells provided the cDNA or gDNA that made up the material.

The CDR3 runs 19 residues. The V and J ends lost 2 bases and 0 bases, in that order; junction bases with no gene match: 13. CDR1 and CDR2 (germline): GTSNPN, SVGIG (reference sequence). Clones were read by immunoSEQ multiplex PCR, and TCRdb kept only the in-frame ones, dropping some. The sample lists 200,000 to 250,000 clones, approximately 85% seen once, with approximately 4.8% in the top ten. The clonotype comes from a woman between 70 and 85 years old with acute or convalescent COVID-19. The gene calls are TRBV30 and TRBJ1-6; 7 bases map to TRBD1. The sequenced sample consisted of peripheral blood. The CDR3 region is CAWSWGGTELRSYNSPLHF. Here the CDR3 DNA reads TGTGCCTGGAGTTGGGGCGGGACAGAACTTCGCTCCTATAATTCACCCCTCCACTTT.